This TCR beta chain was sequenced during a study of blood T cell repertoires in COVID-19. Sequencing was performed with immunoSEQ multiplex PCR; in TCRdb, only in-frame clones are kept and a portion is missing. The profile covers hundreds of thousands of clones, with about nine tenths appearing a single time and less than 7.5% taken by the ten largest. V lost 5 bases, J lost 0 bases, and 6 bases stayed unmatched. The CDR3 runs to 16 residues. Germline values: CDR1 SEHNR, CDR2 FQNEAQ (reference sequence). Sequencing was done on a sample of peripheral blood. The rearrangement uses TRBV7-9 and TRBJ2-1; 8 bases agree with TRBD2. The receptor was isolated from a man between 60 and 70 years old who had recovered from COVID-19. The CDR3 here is CASSPKRESSYNEQFF. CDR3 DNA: TGTGCCAGCAGCCCGAAGCGGGAGAGCTCCTACAATGAGCAGTTCTTC.